This T cell receptor (beta chain) originates from a study of vaccination effects on CD4 cells after COVID-19. Germline values: CDR1 KGHDR, CDR2 SFDVKD. The CDR3 extends over 17 amino acids. The ends lost 4 bases at V and 6 bases at J; junction bases unmatched: 11. As regards this clone: Its antigen is currently unknown.

Repertoires were generated with immunoSEQ multiplex PCR, while TCRdb's copy carries only in-frame clones and drops some. The profile shows 35,000 to 45,000 clones, approximately 82% of them singletons. ViraFEST used viral peptide pools to expand antigen-specific CD4+ T cells before sequencing. The culture ran for approximately 9 days before CD4+ T cells were isolated. Each participant was given two doses of one vaccine (BNT162b2 or mRNA-1273). This TCR was recovered from a human donor who received a COVID-19 vaccine. Some clones in this sample may be carry-over from other donors' samples. The chain couples TRBV24-1 to TRBJ2-5; 12 bases fit TRBD2. The sequencing used CD4+ T cells from PBMCs cultured with HCoV-NL63 spike peptides, collected after COVID-19 vaccination. In DNA form, the CDR3 reads TGTGCCACCAGTGACCGACCGACTAGCGGGGGCCCAAAGACCCAGTACTTC. Its translation is CATSDRPTSGGPKTQYF.